This T cell receptor (beta chain) stems from a study of T cell responses to AZD1222 COVID-19 vaccine. Study as a whole: Whether given at about 4 or about 12 weeks, second doses were pooled.

Using immunoSEQ multiplex PCR, the repertoire was profiled, and TCRdb retains in-frame clones only, with some absent. This table holds around 200,000 clones, around 90% found once. Per germline, CDR1 MGHRA and CDR2 YSYEKL. V lost 1 base to trimming and J lost 8 bases, with 12 bases between them. The CDR3 covers 14 residues. The genes are TRBV4-1 and TRBJ1-5; TRBD1 is a possible D gene (6 bases). This specimen consisted of peripheral blood, obtained on day 0 of AZD1222 vaccination. The TCR sequence derives from an adult in good health. CDR3 sequence: CASSQGGGTKPQHF. In nucleotides, the CDR3 is TGCGCCAGCAGCCAAGGAGGGGGAACGAAGCCCCAGCATTTT.